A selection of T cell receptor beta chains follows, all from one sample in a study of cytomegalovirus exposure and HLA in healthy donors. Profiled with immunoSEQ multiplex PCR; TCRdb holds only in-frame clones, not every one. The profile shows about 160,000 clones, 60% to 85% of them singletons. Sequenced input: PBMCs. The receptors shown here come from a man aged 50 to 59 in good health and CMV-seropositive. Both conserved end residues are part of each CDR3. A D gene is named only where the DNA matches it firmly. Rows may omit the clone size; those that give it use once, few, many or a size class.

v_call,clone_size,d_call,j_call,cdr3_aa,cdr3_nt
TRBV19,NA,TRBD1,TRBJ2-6,CAISDRASSGANVLTF,TGTGCCATCTCGGACAGGGCCAGCTCTGGGGCCAACGTCCTGACTTTC
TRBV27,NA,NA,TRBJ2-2,CASSLLLTGARTNTGELFF,TGTGCCAGCAGTTTACTGTTGACAGGAGCCAGAACGAACACCGGGGAGCTGTTTTTT
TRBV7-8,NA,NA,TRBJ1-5,CASRNGNQPQHF,TGTGCCAGCAGGAACGGGAATCAGCCCCAGCATTTT
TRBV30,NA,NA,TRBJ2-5,CAWSPATRGETQYF,TGTGCCTGGAGCCCCGCGACTCGGGGAGAGACCCAGTACTTC
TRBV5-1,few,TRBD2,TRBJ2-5,CASSFDGRASLRETQYF,TGCGCCAGCAGCTTTGACGGGAGGGCCTCCCTCCGCGAGACCCAGTACTTC
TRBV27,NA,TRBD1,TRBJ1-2,CASSFPGQGFGYTF,TGTGCCAGCAGTTTCCCGGGACAGGGGTTTGGCTACACCTTC
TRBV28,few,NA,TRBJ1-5,CASSLTGSNQPQHF,TGTGCCAGCAGTTTAACAGGGAGCAATCAGCCCCAGCATTTT
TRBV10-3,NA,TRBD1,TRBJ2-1,CAISRGLNEQFF,TGTGCCATATCCAGGGGGCTAAATGAGCAGTTCTTC
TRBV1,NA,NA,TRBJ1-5,CTSSGTVPDSNQPQHF,TGCACCAGCAGCGGGACAGTGCCTGATAGCAATCAGCCCCAGCATTTT
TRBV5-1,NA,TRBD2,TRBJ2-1,CASSLGGTGGYNEQFF,TGCGCCAGCAGCTTGGGAGGTACGGGAGGGTACAATGAGCAGTTCTTC
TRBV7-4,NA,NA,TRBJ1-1,CASSLIFRGEEGWTEAFF,TGTGCCAGCAGCTTAATTTTTCGGGGGGAGGAGGGGTGGACTGAAGCTTTCTTT
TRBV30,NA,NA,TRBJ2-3,CAWRRLRQASTDTQYF,TGTGCCTGGAGAAGGCTTAGACAGGCGTCCACAGATACGCAGTATTTT
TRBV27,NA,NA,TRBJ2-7,CASSFWGQSYEQYF,TGTGCCAGCAGTTTTTGGGGACAAAGCTACGAGCAGTACTTC
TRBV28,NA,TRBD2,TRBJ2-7,CASSLGTSVNFEQYF,TGTGCCAGCAGTTTAGGGACTAGCGTGAACTTCGAGCAGTACTTC
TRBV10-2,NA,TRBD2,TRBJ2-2,CASSESRTSGRPGGNTGELFF,TGCGCCAGCAGTGAGTCACGGACTAGCGGGAGACCAGGGGGGAACACCGGGGAGCTGTTTTTT
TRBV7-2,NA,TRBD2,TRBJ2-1,CASSQRSGRGFDEQFF,TGTGCCAGCAGCCAACGAAGCGGGAGGGGATTCGATGAGCAGTTCTTC
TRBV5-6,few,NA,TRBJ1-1,CASSSAYGTMNTEAFF,TGTGCCAGCAGCTCGGCCTATGGGACAATGAACACTGAAGCTTTCTTT
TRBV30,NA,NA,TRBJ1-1,CAWSKALRPNTEAFF,TGTGCCTGGAGTAAGGCCTTGCGGCCAAACACTGAAGCTTTCTTT
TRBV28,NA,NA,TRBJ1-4,CASRPQGLGEKLFF,TGTGCCAGCAGGCCACAGGGTCTTGGAGAAAAACTGTTTTTT
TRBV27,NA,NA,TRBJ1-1,CASSFNRQNTEAFF,TGTGCCAGCAGTTTTAACAGACAGAACACTGAAGCTTTCTTT
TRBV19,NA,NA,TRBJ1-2,CASSIGKGYTF,TGTGCCAGTAGTATTGGCAAAGGCTACACCTTC
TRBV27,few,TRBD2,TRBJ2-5,CASSTSIGTSGRAGETQYF,TGTGCCAGCAGTACTTCCATCGGGACTAGCGGGAGGGCCGGGGAGACCCAGTACTTC
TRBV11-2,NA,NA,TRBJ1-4,CASSRAGRGSNEKLFF,TGTGCCAGCAGCCGTGCGGGGCGGGGCTCTAATGAAAAACTGTTTTTT
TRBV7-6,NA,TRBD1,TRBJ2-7,CASSFRDREYEQYF,TGTGCCAGCAGCTTCCGGGACAGGGAGTACGAGCAGTACTTC
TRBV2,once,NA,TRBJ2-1,CASSEGGSATEQFF,TGTGCCAGCAGTGAAGGGGGCTCGGCCACTGAGCAGTTCTTC
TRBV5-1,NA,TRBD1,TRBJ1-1,CASSLNRGNTEAFF,TGCGCCAGCAGCTTGAACAGGGGTAATACTGAAGCTTTCTTT
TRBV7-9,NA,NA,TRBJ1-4,CATQKDEGDGKLFF,TGTGCCACCCAGAAAGACGAAGGAGACGGAAAACTGTTTTTT
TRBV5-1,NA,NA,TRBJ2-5,CASSLWGAKGEETQYF,TGCGCCAGCAGCTTATGGGGAGCTAAGGGGGAAGAGACCCAGTACTTC
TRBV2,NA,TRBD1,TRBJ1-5,CASSEEQGVEPQHF,TGTGCCAGCAGTGAGGAGCAGGGGGTGGAGCCCCAGCATTTT
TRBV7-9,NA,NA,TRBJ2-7,CASSLQGDEQYF,TGTGCCAGCAGCTTACAGGGCGACGAGCAGTACTTC
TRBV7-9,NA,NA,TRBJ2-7,CASSPRVPGYEQYF,TGTGCCAGCAGCCCCCGGGTCCCGGGGTACGAGCAGTACTTC
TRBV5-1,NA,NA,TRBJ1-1,CASSGGGSAEAFF,TGCGCCAGCAGCGGGGGGGGATCCGCTGAAGCTTTCTTT